Each of the 17 T cell receptor beta chains below was sequenced from the same sample in a study of blood T cell repertoires in COVID-19. The data were produced by immunoSEQ multiplex PCR, yet TCRdb's version contains in-frame clones alone and is incomplete. Altogether hundreds of thousands of clones are present, 65% to 90% being singletons, with the ten largest covering approximately 12%. Sequencing was carried out using peripheral blood. The receptors come from a human donor in a cohort sampled during active COVID-19.

V usage is TRBV9 and J usage is TRBJ2-2; 7 nucleotides agree with TRBD1. In germline, CDR1 is SGDLS, CDR2 YYNGEE. Germline trimming cut 3 bases from V and 4 bases from J; bases unmatched to any gene: 3. This CDR3 is 14 amino acids long. CDR3 DNA sequence: TGTGCCAGCAGCGGACAGGGAACCACCGGGGAGCTGTTTTTT. Its translation: CASSGQGTTGELFF. Based on the CDR3 plus reference TRBV9 and TRBJ2-2, the full variable domain is DSGVTQTPKHLITATGQRVTLRCSPRSGDLSVYWYQQSLDQGLQFLIQYYNGEERAKGNILERFSAQQFPDLHSELNLSSLELGDSALYFCASSGQGTTGELFFGEGSRLTVL.

This chain uses TRBV5-6 with TRBJ1-1, with D uncertain. The CDR3 totals 14 residues. V lost 1 base and J 3 bases, leaving 10 bases between the germline ends. CDR1 is SGHDT and CDR2 is YYEEEE in the germline V gene. Here the CDR3 DNA reads TGTGCCAGCAGCTTGTACCAGCGAGACACTGAAGCTTTCTTT. Its protein product is CASSLYQRDTEAFF.

The chain recombines TRBV7-9 with TRBJ2-1; 7 bases agree with TRBD2. From germline, CDR1 is SEHNR and CDR2 FQNEAQ (reference sequence). V was clipped by 6 bases and J by 2 bases; unmatched bases: 4. CDR3 length: 14 amino acids. The CDR3 spells CASSLSGTYNEQFF. CDR3 sequence (DNA): TGTGCCAGCAGTTTGAGCGGGACCTACAATGAGCAGTTCTTC.

V usage is TRBV27 and J usage is TRBJ2-1; the match to TRBD1 covers 11 bases. The CDR3 contains 15 residues. J was trimmed by 8 bases and V by 7 bases; bases with no gene match: 10. Germline lookup yields CDR1 MNHEY and CDR2 SMNVEV (reference sequence). CDR3: CASKGQGGPWDEQFF. DNA for the CDR3: TGTGCCAGCAAGGGACAGGGGGGCCCCTGGGATGAGCAGTTCTTC.

The chain combines TRBV2 with TRBJ2-3, with 7 bases fitting TRBD2. This CDR3 spans 15 amino acids. Germline values: CDR1 SNHLY, CDR2 FYNNEI. V lost 0 bases to trimming and J lost 6 bases; unmatched junction nucleotides: 6. CDR3 sequence reads: CASSEAPRGSDTQYF. The CDR3 DNA sequence: TGTGCCAGCAGTGAAGCCCCGCGCGGGAGCGATACGCAGTATTTT.

The V and J genes are TRBV18 and TRBJ2-1; possible D gene TRBD2, 5 bases. Germline CDR1 and CDR2: KGHSH and LQKENI. The V end lost 2 bases, the J end lost 4 bases, and 15 bases lay between the germline ends. This CDR3 has 16 amino acids. This CDR3 is CASSPREGRGYNEQFF. The CDR3 coding sequence is TGTGCCAGCTCACCAAGAGAGGGCAGAGGATACAATGAGCAGTTCTTC. The whole variable domain, remainder taken from reference TRBV18 and TRBJ2-1, is NAGVMQNPRHLVRRRGQEARLRCSPMKGHSHVYWYRQLPEEGLKFMVYLQKENIIDESGMPKERFSAEFPKEGPSILRIQQVVRGDSAAYFCASSPREGRGYNEQFFGPGTRLTVL.

In its sample, this clone was seen once. CDR3 sequence reads: CASTVEVAGGEQYF. The CDR3, as DNA: TGCGCCAGCACAGTTGAGGTAGCGGGAGGCGAGCAGTACTTC. V usage is TRBV5-1 and J usage is TRBJ2-7; 10 bases agree with TRBD2. This CDR3 is built from 14 residues. CDR1 is SGHRS, CDR2 YFSETQ, per germline. The ends lost 6 bases at V and 6 bases at J; junction bases unmatched: 9.

This chain links TRBV13 with TRBJ1-6; a weak D match, TRBD1 (6 bases). The CDR3 has 15 residues. The germline V gene has CDR1 PRHDT and CDR2 FYEKMQ (reference sequence). Trimming cost V 5 bases and J 5 bases, with 13 bases left between them. The CDR3 nucleotides read TGTGCCAGCAGCCGAAGGGGGGGCAATAATTCACCCCTCCACTTT. As protein: CASSRRGGNNSPLHF. Combining the CDR3 with reference TRBV13 and TRBJ1-6 gives the whole variable domain AAGVIQSPRHLIKEKRETATLKCYPIPRHDTVYWYQQGPGQDPQFLISFYEKMQSDKGSIPDRFSAQQFSDYHSELNMSSLELGDSALYFCASSRRGGNNSPLHFGNGTRLTVT.

This rearrangement joins TRBV5-5 to TRBJ2-2; D may be TRBD1 (7 bases). The CDR3 loop spans 15 amino acids. The germline V gene encodes CDR1 SGHKS and CDR2 YYEKEE (reference sequence). V was pared by 4 bases and J by 6 bases, with 16 bases between. CDR3 nucleotides: TGTGCCAGCAGCGGCAGGGGGGCGTGGTCCGGGGAGCTGTTTTTT. It yields the protein CASSGRGAWSGELFF.

This clone appeared a few times. This sequence joins TRBV5-4 and TRBJ2-7; 11 bases agree with TRBD2. Per the germline V gene, CDR1 is SGHNT and CDR2 is YYREEE (reference sequence). V lost 2 bases to trimming and J lost 6 bases; unmatched junction nucleotides: 4. The CDR3 runs to 14 residues. CDR3 DNA sequence: TGTGCCAGCAGCTTAACTAGCGGGAGTCCCGAGCAGTACTTC. Its protein is CASSLTSGSPEQYF.

The chain employs TRBV2 and TRBJ2-7; 10 nucleotides agree with TRBD1. The CDR3 consists of 13 residues. The V segment lost 7 bases and the J segment 5 bases; nucleotides outside the gene matches: 5. Germline V gives CDR1 SNHLY, CDR2 FYNNEI. For the CDR3, the DNA is TGTGCCAGCAAAAGACAGGGGGCCGACGAGCAGTACTTC. It encodes CASKRQGADEQYF. The full variable domain, rest sourced from reference TRBV2 and TRBJ2-7, is EPEVTQTPSHQVTQMGQEVILRCVPISNHLYFYWYRQILGQKVEFLVSFYNNEISEKSEIFDDQFSVERPDGSNFTLKIRSTKLEDSAMYFCASKRQGADEQYFGPGTRLTVT.

V is TRBV2 and J is TRBJ2-2, with D perhaps TRBD1 (6 bases). The germline V gene encodes CDR1 SNHLY and CDR2 FYNNEI. This CDR3 has 14 amino acids. Trimming pared 8 bases from V and 3 bases from J, leaving 13 bases between. CDR3 nucleotide sequence: TGTGCCAGCCGTTCAGGGGCAGACACCGGGGAGCTGTTTTTT. Amino acid sequence: CASRSGADTGELFF.

This sequence joins TRBV27 and TRBJ1-5; the D gene is possibly TRBD1 (6 bases). Trimming took off 7 bases at V and 3 bases at J, with 16 bases between the two ends. CDR1 is MNHEY and CDR2 is SMNVEV in the germline V gene (reference sequence). The CDR3 loop spans 15 amino acids. CDR3 in amino acids: CASMEGGSINQPQHF. The CDR3 nucleotides are TGTGCCAGCATGGAAGGGGGATCAATCAATCAGCCCCAGCATTTT.

Written as DNA, the CDR3 is TGTGCCAGCAGCCCCAGCGGGAGGGGGGAGCAGTACTTC. Translation gives CASSPSGRGEQYF. The chain employs TRBV3-1 (or the pseudogene TRBV3-2) and TRBJ2-7; 10 nucleotides align to TRBD2. The length of the CDR3 is 13 residues. The germline V gene has CDR1 LGHDT and CDR2 YNNKEL (reference sequence). Trimming at V came to 4 bases and at J to 7 bases, leaving 4 bases not matched to a gene.

The chain carries TRBV7-9 and TRBJ2-1; a weak D match, TRBD1 (5 bases). Germline lookup yields CDR1 SEHNR and CDR2 FQNEAQ (reference sequence). The V and J ends lost 0 bases and 5 bases respectively, with 17 bases between them. CDR3 length equals 17 residues. CDR3 coding DNA: TGTGCCAGCAGCTTAGCGCGTAGGGGCGCCCCACACAATGAGCAGTTCTTC. Residues: CASSLARRGAPHNEQFF.

The chain links TRBV6-5 to TRBJ2-7; 7 nucleotides agree with TRBD1. This CDR3 spans 13 amino acids. V dropped 6 bases and J dropped 0; count of bases not matched to a gene: 2. Germline CDR1 is MNHEY and CDR2 is SVGAGI. The DNA for the CDR3 is TGTGCCAGCAGACGGGACAGCTCCTACGAGCAGTACTTC. This gives the protein CASRRDSSYEQYF.

In DNA, the CDR3 is TGTGCCATCAGTGGAGGCTCTGGGGCCAACGTCCTGACTTTC. It specifies CAISGGSGANVLTF. This chain uses TRBV10-3 with TRBJ2-6; D is unresolved. The CDR3 spans 14 residues. V was shortened by 4 bases and J by 0 bases, with 4 bases between the two germline ends. Looked up from germline, CDR1 is ENHRY and CDR2 is SYGVKD.